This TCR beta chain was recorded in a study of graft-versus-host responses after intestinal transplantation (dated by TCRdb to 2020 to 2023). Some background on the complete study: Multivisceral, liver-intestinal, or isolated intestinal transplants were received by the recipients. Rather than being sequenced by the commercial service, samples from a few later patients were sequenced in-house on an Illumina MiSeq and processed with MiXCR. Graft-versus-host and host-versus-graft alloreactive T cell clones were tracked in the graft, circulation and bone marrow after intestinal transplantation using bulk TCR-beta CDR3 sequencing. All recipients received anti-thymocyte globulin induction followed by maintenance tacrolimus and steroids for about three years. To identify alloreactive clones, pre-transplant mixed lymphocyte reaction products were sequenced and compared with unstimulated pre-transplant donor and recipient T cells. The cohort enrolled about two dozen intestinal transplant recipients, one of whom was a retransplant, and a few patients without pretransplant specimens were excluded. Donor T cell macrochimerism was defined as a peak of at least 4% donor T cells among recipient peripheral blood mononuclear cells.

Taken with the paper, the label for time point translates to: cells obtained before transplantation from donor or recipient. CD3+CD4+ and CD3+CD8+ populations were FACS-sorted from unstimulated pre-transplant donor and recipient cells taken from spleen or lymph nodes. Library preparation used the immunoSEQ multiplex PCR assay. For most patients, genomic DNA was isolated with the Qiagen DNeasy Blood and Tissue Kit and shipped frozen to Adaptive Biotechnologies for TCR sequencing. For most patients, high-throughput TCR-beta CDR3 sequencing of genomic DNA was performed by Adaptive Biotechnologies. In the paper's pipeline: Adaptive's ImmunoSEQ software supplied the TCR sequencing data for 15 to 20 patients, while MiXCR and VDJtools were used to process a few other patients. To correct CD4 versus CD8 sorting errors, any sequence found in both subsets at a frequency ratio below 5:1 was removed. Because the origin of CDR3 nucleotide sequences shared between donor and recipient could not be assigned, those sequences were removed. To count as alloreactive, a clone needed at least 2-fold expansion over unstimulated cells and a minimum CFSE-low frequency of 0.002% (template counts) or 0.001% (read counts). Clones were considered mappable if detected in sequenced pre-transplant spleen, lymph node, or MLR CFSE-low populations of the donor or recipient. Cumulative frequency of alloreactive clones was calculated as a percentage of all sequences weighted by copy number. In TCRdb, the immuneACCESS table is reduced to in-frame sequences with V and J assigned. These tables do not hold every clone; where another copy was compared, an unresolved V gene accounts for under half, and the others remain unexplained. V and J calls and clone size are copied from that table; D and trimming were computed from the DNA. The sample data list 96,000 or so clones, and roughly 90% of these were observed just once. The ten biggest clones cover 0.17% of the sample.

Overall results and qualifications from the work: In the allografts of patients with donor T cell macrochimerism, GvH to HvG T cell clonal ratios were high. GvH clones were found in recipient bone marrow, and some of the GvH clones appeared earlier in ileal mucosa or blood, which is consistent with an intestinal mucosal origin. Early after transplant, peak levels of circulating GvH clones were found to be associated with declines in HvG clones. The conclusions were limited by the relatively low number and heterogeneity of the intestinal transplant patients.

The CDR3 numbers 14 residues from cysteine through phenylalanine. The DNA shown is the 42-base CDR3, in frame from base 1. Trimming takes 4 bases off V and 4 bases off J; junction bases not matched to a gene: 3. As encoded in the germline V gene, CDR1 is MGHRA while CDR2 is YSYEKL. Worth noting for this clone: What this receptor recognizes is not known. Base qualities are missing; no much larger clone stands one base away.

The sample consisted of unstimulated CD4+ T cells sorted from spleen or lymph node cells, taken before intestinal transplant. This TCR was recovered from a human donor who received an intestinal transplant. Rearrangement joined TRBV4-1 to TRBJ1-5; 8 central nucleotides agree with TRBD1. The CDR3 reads CASSLTGGNQPQHF. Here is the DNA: TGCGCCAGCAGCCTTACAGGGGGAAATCAGCCCCAGCATTTT.